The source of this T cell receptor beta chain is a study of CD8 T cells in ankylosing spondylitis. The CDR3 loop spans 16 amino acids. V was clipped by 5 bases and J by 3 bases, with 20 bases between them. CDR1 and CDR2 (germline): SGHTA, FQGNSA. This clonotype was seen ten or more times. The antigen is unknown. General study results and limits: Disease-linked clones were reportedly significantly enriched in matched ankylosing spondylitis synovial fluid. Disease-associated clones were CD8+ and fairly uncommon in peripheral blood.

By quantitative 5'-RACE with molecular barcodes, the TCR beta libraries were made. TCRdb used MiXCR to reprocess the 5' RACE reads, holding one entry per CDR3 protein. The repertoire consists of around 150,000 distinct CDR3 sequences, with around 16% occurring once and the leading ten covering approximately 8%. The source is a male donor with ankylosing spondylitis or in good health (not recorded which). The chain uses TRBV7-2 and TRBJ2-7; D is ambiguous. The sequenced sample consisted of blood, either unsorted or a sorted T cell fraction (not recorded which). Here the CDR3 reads CASSPSRSRTGYEQYF. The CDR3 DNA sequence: TGTGCCAGCAGCCCGAGTAGATCCCGGACGGGCTACGAGCAGTACTTC.